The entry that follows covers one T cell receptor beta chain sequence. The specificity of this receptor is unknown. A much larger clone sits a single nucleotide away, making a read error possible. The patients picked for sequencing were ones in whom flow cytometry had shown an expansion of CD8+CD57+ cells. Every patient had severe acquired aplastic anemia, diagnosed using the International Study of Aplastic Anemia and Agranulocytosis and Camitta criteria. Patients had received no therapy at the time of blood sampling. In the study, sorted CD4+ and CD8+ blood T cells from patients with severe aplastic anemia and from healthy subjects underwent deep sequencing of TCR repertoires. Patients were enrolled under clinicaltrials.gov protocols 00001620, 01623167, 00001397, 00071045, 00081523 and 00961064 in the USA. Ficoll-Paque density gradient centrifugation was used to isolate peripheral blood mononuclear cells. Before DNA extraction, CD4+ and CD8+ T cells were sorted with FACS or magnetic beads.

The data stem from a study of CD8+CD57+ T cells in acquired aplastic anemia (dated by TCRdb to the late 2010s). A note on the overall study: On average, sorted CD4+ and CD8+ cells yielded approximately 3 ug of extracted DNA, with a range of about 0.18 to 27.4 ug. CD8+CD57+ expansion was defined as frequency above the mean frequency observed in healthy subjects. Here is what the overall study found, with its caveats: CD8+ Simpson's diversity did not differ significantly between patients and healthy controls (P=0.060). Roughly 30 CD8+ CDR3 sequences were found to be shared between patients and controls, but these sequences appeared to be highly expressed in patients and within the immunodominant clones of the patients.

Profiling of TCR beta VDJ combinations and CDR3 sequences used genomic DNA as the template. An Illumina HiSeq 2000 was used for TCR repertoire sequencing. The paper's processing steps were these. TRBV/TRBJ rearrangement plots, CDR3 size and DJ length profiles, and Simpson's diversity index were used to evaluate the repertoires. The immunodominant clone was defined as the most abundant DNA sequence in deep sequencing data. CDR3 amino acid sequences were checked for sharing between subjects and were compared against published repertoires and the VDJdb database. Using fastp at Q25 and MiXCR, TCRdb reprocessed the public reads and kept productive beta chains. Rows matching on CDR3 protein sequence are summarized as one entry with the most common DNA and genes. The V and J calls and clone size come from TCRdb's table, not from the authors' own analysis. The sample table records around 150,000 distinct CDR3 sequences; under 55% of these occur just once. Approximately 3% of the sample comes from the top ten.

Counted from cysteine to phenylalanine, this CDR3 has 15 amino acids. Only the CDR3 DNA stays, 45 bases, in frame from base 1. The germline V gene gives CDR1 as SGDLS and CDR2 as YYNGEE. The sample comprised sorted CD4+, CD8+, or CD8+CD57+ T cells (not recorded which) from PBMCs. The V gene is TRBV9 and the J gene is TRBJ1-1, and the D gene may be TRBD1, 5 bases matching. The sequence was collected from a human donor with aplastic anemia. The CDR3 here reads CASSSILGVVTGAFF. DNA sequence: TGTGCCAGCAGCTCGATACTGGGGGTAGTCACTGGAGCTTTCTTT.